This TCR beta chain is from a study of lymphopenia after photon versus proton radiotherapy. Study-wide findings and caveats: Only patients who died were analyzed for survival; proton advantage is unproven. In patients who died, overall survival fell as post-nadir TCR diversity dropped more. Post-nadir diversity loss with photons came from oligoclonal expansion, particularly CD8+ Temra cells. Relative stability marked proton patients; photon patients lost diversity and naive cells.

As to this clone: Antigen unknown.

With 0 bases removed from V and 0 bases from J, the gap between germline ends came to 12 bases. Germline-derived CDR1 and CDR2 are MGHRA and YSYEKL. The CDR3 runs 17 residues. Using immunoSEQ multiplex PCR, the repertoire was profiled, and TCRdb retains in-frame clones only, with some absent. The repertoire has under 20,000 clones, less than 90% of them found once; the top ten carry less than 12%. The chain couples TRBV4-1 to TRBJ1-5, with a weak D call TRBD1 (5 bases). This specimen consisted of peripheral blood, obtained from a patient treated with proton-based radiotherapy. The receptor was isolated from a man aged 65 to 79 with pancreatic cancer. The CDR3 sequence: CASSQEWVGDSNQPQHF. The CDR3 DNA sequence: TGCGCCAGCAGCCAAGAGTGGGTAGGGGATAGCAATCAGCCCCAGCATTTT.